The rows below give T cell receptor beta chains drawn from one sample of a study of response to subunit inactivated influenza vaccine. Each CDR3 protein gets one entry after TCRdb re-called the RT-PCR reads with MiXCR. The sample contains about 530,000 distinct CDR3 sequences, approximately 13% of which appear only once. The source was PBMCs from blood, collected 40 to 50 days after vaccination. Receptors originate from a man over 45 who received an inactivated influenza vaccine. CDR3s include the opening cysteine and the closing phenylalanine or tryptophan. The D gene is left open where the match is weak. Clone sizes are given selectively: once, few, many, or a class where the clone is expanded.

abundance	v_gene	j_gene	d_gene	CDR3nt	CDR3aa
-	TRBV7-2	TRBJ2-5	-	TGTGCCAGCAGCGGAGCGGTCACGTGGGTGGAGACCCAGTACTTC	CASSGAVTWVETQYF
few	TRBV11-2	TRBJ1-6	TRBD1	TGTGCCAGCAGCTCCCTACAGGGGTTTTCACCCCTCCACTTT	CASSSLQGFSPLHF
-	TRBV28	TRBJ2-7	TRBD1	TGTGCCAGCAGTCCCCGACGCCAGGGGGCAAGGTACGAGCAGTACTTC	CASSPRRQGARYEQYF
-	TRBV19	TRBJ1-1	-	TGTGCCAGTAGTATCGGTAGGGGCGCGGTAGTTGGAGCTTTCTTT	CASSIGRGAVVGAFF
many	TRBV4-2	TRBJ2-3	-	TGTGCCAGCAGCCAATCTGGCGACGATACGCAGTATTTT	CASSQSGDDTQYF
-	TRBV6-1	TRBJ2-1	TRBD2	TGTGCCAGCAAAGATAGCGGGGGTTACAAAGAGCAGTTCTTC	CASKDSGGYKEQFF
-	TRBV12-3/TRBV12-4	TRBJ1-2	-	TGTGCCAGCAGTTTTGGGGGGGAACGGGGCTACACCTTC	CASSFGGERGYTF
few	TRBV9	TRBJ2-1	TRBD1	TGTGCCAGCAGCACACTGGACAGGGCAAATGAGCAGTTCTTC	CASSTLDRANEQFF
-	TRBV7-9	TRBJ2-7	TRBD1	TGTGCCAGCAGCTTAGAGGACAGGGGAGCCTACGAGCAGTACTTC	CASSLEDRGAYEQYF
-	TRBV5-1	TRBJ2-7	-	TGCGCCAGCAGCTTGGCCTCTAGGCCCCAACTACCCTACGAGCAGTACTTC	CASSLASRPQLPYEQYF
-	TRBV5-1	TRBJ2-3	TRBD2	TGCGCCAGCAGCTTCCAGCGGGATGTAGATACGCAGTATTTT	CASSFQRDVDTQYF
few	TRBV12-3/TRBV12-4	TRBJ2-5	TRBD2	TGTGCCAGCAGTTTACGATTGTGGCTAGCGGAACAAGAGACCCAGTACTTC	CASSLRLWLAEQETQYF
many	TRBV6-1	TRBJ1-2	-	TGTGCCAGCTCACCCTTTGGAGGACGTGGCTACACCTTC	CASSPFGGRGYTF
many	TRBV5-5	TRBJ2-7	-	TGTGCCAGCAGCTTGGGGGCCCCGCGGTCGGGGGAGCAGTACTTC	CASSLGAPRSGEQYF
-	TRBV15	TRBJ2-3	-	TGTGCCACCAGCAGGGGGTTGACAGGTCCAACTGGCACAGATACGCAGTATTTT	CATSRGLTGPTGTDTQYF
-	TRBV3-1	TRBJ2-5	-	TGTGCCAGCAGCCACCCTCGGTTGTGGCAAGAGACCCAGTACTTC	CASSHPRLWQETQYF
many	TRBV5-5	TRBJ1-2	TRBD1	TGTGCCAGCAGCTTGGGAGGGACAGGGGGCGAAAACTATGGCTACACCTTC	CASSLGGTGGENYGYTF
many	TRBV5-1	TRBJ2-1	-	TGCGCCAGCAGCTCTGCGATGTTACGGAATGAGCAGTTCTTC	CASSSAMLRNEQFF
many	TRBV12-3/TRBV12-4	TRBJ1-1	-	TGTGCCAGCAGTCGCACAGTGAACACTGAAGCTTTCTTT	CASSRTVNTEAFF
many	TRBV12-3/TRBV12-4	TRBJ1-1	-	TGTGCCAGCAGTTTAAGTGTAACTGAAGCTTTCTTT	CASSLSVTEAFF
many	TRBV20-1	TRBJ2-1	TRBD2	TGCAGTGCCCCCGATGCTAGCGGGGCGCACAATGAGCAGTTCTTC	CSAPDASGAHNEQFF
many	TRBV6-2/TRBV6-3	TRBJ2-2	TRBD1	TGTGCCAGCAGGGCGACAGGGGGCCACACCGGGGAGCTGTTTTTT	CASRATGGHTGELFF
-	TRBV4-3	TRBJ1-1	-	TGCGCCAGCAGCCAAGAATTCAGGGTGGGTGAAGCTTTCTTT	CASSQEFRVGEAFF
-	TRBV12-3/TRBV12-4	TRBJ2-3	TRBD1	TGTGCCAGCAGTCCCTGGACAGGGGGGAACGGGGGGCAGTATTTT	CASSPWTGGNGGQYF
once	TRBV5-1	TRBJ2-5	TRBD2	TGCGCCAGCCAAGGACTAGCGGAGAGGCCGGAGACCCAGTACTTC	CASQGLAERPETQYF
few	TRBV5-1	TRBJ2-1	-	TGCGCCAGCAGCCCTTCGGGACACGCGGCCAATGAGCAGTTCTTC	CASSPSGHAANEQFF
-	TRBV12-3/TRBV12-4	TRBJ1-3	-	TGTGCCAGCAGTTTAGGGCAGGGCTTAAACACCATATATTTT	CASSLGQGLNTIYF
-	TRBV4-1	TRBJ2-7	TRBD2	TGCGCCAGCAGCCACATTCTAGCGGGGGGGGGCTACGAGCAGTACTTC	CASSHILAGGGYEQYF
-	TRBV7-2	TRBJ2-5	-	TGTGCCAGCAGCTCCCTTCGCCAAGAGACCCAGTACTTC	CASSSLRQETQYF